The 20 T cell receptor beta chains listed next were all sequenced from one sample in a study of blood T cell repertoires in COVID-19. Method: immunoSEQ multiplex PCR; TCRdb's copy keeps in-frame clones and lacks some. The data contain approximately 70,000 clones, approximately 80% of them singletons. The specimen sequenced was peripheral blood. The receptors were gathered from a woman in her sixties or seventies with acute or convalescent COVID-19.

This chain connects TRBV19 to TRBJ1-2, with TRBD1 as a possible D gene (6 bases). Germline values: CDR1 LNHDA, CDR2 SQIVND (reference sequence). The CDR3 covers 14 residues. The ends were cut back, 5 bases at V and 4 bases at J, with 14 bases in the middle. CDR3 residues: CASSLDRESYGYTF. CDR3 DNA sequence: TGTGCCAGTAGTCTGGACAGAGAGTCCTATGGCTACACCTTC.

Only a few counts were recorded for this clone. CDR3 nucleotide sequence: TGTGCCAGCAGTGGAGGTAGCGGGAGGGGGAGGGAGACCCAGTACTTC. It specifies CASSGGSGRGRETQYF. The V and J genes are TRBV28 and TRBJ2-5; 11 bases are a match to TRBD2. This CDR3 is built from 16 residues. Germline trimming cut 5 bases from V and 5 bases from J; bases unmatched to any gene: 10. Germline V lookup: CDR1 MDHEN, CDR2 SYDVKM.

The CDR3 protein is CASSDIGTANTGELFF. The CDR3 DNA sequence: TGTGCCAGCAGCGACATAGGGACAGCGAACACCGGGGAGCTGTTTTTT. This chain connects TRBV9 to TRBJ2-2; 7 bases are a match to TRBD1. Germline V CDR1 and CDR2: SGDLS, YYNGEE. The CDR3 sequence is 16 residues long. V lost 3 bases, J lost 0 bases, and 5 bases stayed unmatched.

This clone was seen more than once but under ten times. The chain links TRBV7-2 to TRBJ2-3; TRBD2 matches at 11 bases. Germline assignment: CDR1 SGHTA and CDR2 FQGNSA. The ends lost 2 bases at V and 6 bases at J; junction bases unmatched: 13. CDR3 length: 18 amino acids. CDR3 sequence: CASSLTSLAGGASDTQYF. In DNA, the CDR3 is TGTGCCAGCAGCTTAACGTCGCTAGCGGGAGGAGCGAGCGATACGCAGTATTTT.

The chain recombines TRBV5-1 with TRBJ2-5, with 8 bases that match TRBD1. Germline CDR1 SGHRS, CDR2 YFSETQ. J was trimmed by 1 base and V by 4 bases; bases with no gene match: 9. The CDR3 runs 16 residues. CDR3 coding DNA: TGCGCCAGCAGCCTTGGAGGCAGGGGGCCCCAAGAGACCCAGTACTTC. Translated, it gives CASSLGGRGPQETQYF.

V and J are TRBV10-3 and TRBJ2-7; 11 bases map to TRBD2. V trimming: 2 bases; J trimming: 0 bases; junction bases outside the gene matches: 9. The CDR3 spans 18 residues. Per germline, CDR1 ENHRY and CDR2 SYGVKD. The CDR3 nucleotides are TGTGCCATCAGTGAGGTGCGACTAGCGGGAAAAAGCTCCTACGAGCAGTACTTC. Amino acid sequence: CAISEVRLAGKSSYEQYF.

The chain couples TRBV6-5 to TRBJ2-7; tentative D call: TRBD2 (5 bases). Germline CDR1 is MNHEY and CDR2 is SVGAGI. V was clipped by 5 bases and J by 2 bases, with 16 bases between them. The CDR3 loop spans 15 amino acids. This CDR3 is CASSNQAGYAYEQYF. CDR3 sequence (DNA): TGTGCCAGCAGTAATCAGGCGGGTTACGCCTACGAGCAGTACTTC.

This clone appeared a single time. The chain has TRBV7-8 and TRBJ2-7, with 12 bases that match TRBD2. The V gene's germline CDR1 is SGHVS and CDR2 FQNEAQ. The CDR3 runs to 14 residues. Trimming removed 4 bases from V and 8 bases from J; junction bases left unmatched: 6. The CDR3, as DNA: TGTGCCAGCAGCTCGACTAGCGGGAGATTGAAGCAGTACTTC. Its protein product is CASSSTSGRLKQYF.

The chain links TRBV6-6 to TRBJ1-5; 9 bases are shared with TRBD1. Looked up from germline, CDR1 is MNHNY and CDR2 is SVGAGI (reference sequence). The ends lost 6 bases at V and 3 bases at J; junction bases unmatched: 3. The CDR3 length is 14 residues. The chain's CDR3 is CASRQGADNQPQHF. CDR3 DNA sequence: TGTGCCAGCAGACAGGGGGCTGACAATCAGCCCCAGCATTTT.

The V gene is TRBV18, the J gene TRBJ2-7, with a tentative D call TRBD1 (6 bases). V dropped 4 bases and J dropped 7 bases, with 11 bases sitting between them. Germline lookup yields CDR1 KGHSH and CDR2 LQKENI. The CDR3 covers 12 residues. The CDR3 reads CASSRGGYEQYF. DNA for the CDR3: TGTGCCAGCTCACGAGGGGGTTATGAGCAGTACTTC.

This chain connects TRBV4-3 to TRBJ2-5; perhaps TRBD1 as D (5 bases). The germline V gene encodes CDR1 LGHNA and CDR2 YSLEER. The CDR3 totals 18 residues. Trimming removed 1 base from V and 5 bases from J, with 23 bases in between. CDR3 sequence reads: CASSQGQGSSGYPETQYF. The CDR3 DNA follows: TGCGCCAGCAGCCAAGGGCAGGGTAGTTCCGGATACCCCGAGACCCAGTACTTC.

The genes are TRBV2 and TRBJ1-2; no clear D. The CDR3 spans 14 residues. Trimming took off 4 bases at V and 2 bases at J, with 11 bases between the two ends. CDR1 is SNHLY and CDR2 is FYNNEI in the germline V gene. The chain's CDR3 is CASSAEGRNYGYTF. The CDR3 nucleotides are TGTGCCAGCAGTGCAGAGGGTCGGAACTATGGCTACACCTTC.

The chain has TRBV5-5 and TRBJ2-7, with 7 bases that match TRBD2. The germline V gene has CDR1 SGHKS and CDR2 YYEKEE (reference sequence). J was trimmed by 0 bases and V by 3 bases; bases with no gene match: 6. The CDR3 loop spans 15 amino acids. The CDR3 DNA sequence: TGTGCCAGCAGCTCCTCTAGCGGATCCTCCTACGAGCAGTACTTC. It translates to CASSSSSGSSYEQYF.

The chain links TRBV6-5 to TRBJ2-7; D not resolved. V lost 6 bases and J lost 5, with 11 bases in between. Germline CDR1 and CDR2: MNHEY and SVGAGI. The CDR3 runs to 12 residues. CDR3 bases: TGTGCCAGCAGGGCGGCGTTCGACGAGCAGTACTTC. Its translation: CASRAAFDEQYF.

This clone was counted once. The chain has TRBV19 and TRBJ2-3; D might be TRBD2 (5 bases). The germline CDR1 and CDR2 sequences are LNHDA and SQIVND (reference sequence). V was pared by 7 bases and J by 5 bases, with 7 bases between. The CDR3 has 11 amino acids. The chain's CDR3 is CASNEGDTQYF. The DNA of the CDR3 is TGTGCCAGTAACGAGGGAGATACGCAGTATTTT. Together with reference TRBV19 and TRBJ2-3, the CDR3 gives the full variable domain: DGGITQSPKYLFRKEGQNVTLSCEQNLNHDAMYWYRQDPGQGLRLIYYSQIVNDFQKGDIAEGYSVSREKKESFPLTVTSAQKNPTAFYLCASNEGDTQYFGPGTRLTVL.

The chain couples TRBV6-2 or TRBV6-3 to TRBJ2-1; 9 bases map to TRBD1. The CDR3 runs 14 residues. CDR1 is MNHEY and CDR2 is SVGEGT in the germline V gene. After removal of 6 bases from V and 11 bases from J, the junction contained 11 bases not matched to a gene. CDR3 protein: CASSPGTGRSKQFF. The CDR3 nucleotides are TGTGCCAGCAGCCCCGGGACAGGGAGGTCGAAGCAGTTCTTC.

V is TRBV3-1 (or the pseudogene TRBV3-2) and J is TRBJ1-6; TRBD1 aligns across 8 bases. With 4 bases clipped from V and 10 bases from J, the junction kept 6 bases outside the gene matches. CDR3 length: 14 residues. CDR1 and CDR2 (germline): LGHDT, YNNKEL (reference sequence). CDR3: CASSPSTGVSPLHF. CDR3 sequence (DNA): TGTGCCAGCAGCCCATCGACAGGGGTATCACCCCTCCACTTT.

This chain connects TRBV23-1 to TRBJ1-3; TRBD1 matches at 7 bases. TRBV23-1 is an ORF, with its function uncertain. The V gene end was trimmed by 0 bases and the J gene end by 1 base; junction bases not matched to a gene: 3. This CDR3 spans 16 amino acids. CDR3 nucleotides: TGCGCCAGCAGTCAATCCGGGACAGATTCTGGAAACACCATATATTTT. Translating gives CASSQSGTDSGNTIYF.

J is TRBJ2-2 and V is TRBV23-1; 8 bases are a match to TRBD1. TRBV23-1 is noted as an ORF with a role that remains uncertain. The V gene end was trimmed by 0 bases and the J gene end by 4 bases; junction bases not matched to a gene: 4. This CDR3 is built from 16 residues. The DNA of the CDR3 is TGCGCCAGCAGTCAATCAGAACAGGGGGGCACCGGGGAGCTGTTTTTT. Translation: CASSQSEQGGTGELFF.

The chain is built from TRBV11-3 and TRBJ2-2; TRBD1 is a possible D gene (6 bases). The V gene's germline CDR1 is SGHNT and CDR2 YENEEA. This CDR3 is built from 16 residues. V was shortened by 0 bases and J by 0 bases, with 8 bases between the two germline ends. This CDR3 reads CASSLDGTPNTGELFF. CDR3 bases: TGTGCCAGCAGCTTAGACGGGACACCGAACACCGGGGAGCTGTTTTTT.